This TCR beta chain was recorded in a study of blood T cell repertoires in COVID-19. Germline CDR1 is SNHLY and CDR2 is FYNNEI. The CDR3 sequence is 15 residues long. V shed 6 bases and J 7 bases; nucleotides not matched to a gene: 8. Generated by immunoSEQ multiplex PCR, the TCRdb table keeps only in-frame clones and is missing some. The sample shows a few hundred thousand clones, around 89% of them seen only once. Seattle enrolled patients during active infection and tracked them longitudinally. The TCR was taken from a young woman with COVID-19, enrolled during active disease. Source material: peripheral blood. V and J are TRBV2 and TRBJ2-7; 14 bases fit TRBD2. CDR3: CASRLGLAGGREQYF. Written as DNA, the CDR3 is TGTGCCAGCAGACTCGGACTAGCGGGGGGTAGAGAGCAGTACTTC. The entire variable domain, with the rest obtained from reference TRBV2 and TRBJ2-7, is as follows: EPEVTQTPSHQVTQMGQEVILRCVPISNHLYFYWYRQILGQKVEFLVSFYNNEISEKSEIFDDQFSVERPDGSNFTLKIRSTKLEDSAMYFCASRLGLAGGREQYFGPGTRLTVT.